These 19 T cell receptor beta chains were all obtained from the same sample, sequenced in a study of response to subunit inactivated influenza vaccine. TCRdb re-called the RT-PCR reads through MiXCR, storing one row per CDR3 protein. The sample consists of more than 700,000 distinct CDR3 sequences, approximately 22% of them appearing once. The sample was PBMCs from blood, taken less than 6 days after vaccination. These receptors came from a man aged 50-59 years who received an inactivated influenza vaccine.

This chain joins TRBV30 and TRBJ1-3, with D possibly matching TRBD1 (5 bases). Germline CDR1 reads GTSNPN; CDR2 reads SVGIG (reference sequence). Trimming left V 2 bases short and J 0 bases short, with 8 bases between. The CDR3 covers 14 residues. The CDR3 spells CAWSHRTSGNTIYF. The CDR3 nucleotides are TGTGCCTGGAGTCACAGGACCTCTGGAAACACCATATATTTT.

This clonotype was observed a handful of times. The V call is TRBV29-1, the J call TRBJ2-1; 9 bases map to TRBD2. This CDR3 is built from 15 residues. V shed 3 bases, J shed 7 bases, and the junction held 10 bases outside the gene matches. Germline lookup yields CDR1 SQVTM and CDR2 ANQGSEA. The CDR3 nucleotides are TGCAGCGTTGATGGGCGGGGGGGCTGGAATAATGAGCAGTTCTTC. Residues: CSVDGRGGWNNEQFF.

The chain employs TRBV7-9 and TRBJ2-3; 10 nucleotides agree with TRBD1. From germline, CDR1 is SEHNR and CDR2 FQNEAQ (reference sequence). The length of the CDR3 is 16 residues. Losses at the gene ends were 3 bases for V and 4 bases for J; bases not matched to a gene: 7. The CDR3 nucleotides are TGTGCCAGCAGCTTCGTTTCCGGGACAGGGGCAGATACGCAGTATTTT. Translating it yields CASSFVSGTGADTQYF.

The table lists this clonotype with many counts. This chain connects TRBV7-2 to TRBJ2-7; 10 bases are shared with TRBD2. V dropped 6 bases and J dropped 1; count of bases not matched to a gene: 6. The CDR3 is made up of 15 amino acids. Germline values: CDR1 SGHTA, CDR2 FQGNSA. The CDR3 spells CASRGSGGASYEQYF. In DNA, the CDR3 is TGTGCCAGCAGGGGCAGCGGGGGGGCGTCCTACGAGCAGTACTTC.

This clonotype was counted between two and nine times. V is TRBV24-1 and J is TRBJ2-5; D is unclear. Trimming took 3 bases from V and 0 from J, leaving 16 bases between them. The length of the CDR3 is 17 residues. Germline V gives CDR1 KGHDR, CDR2 SFDVKD. CDR3 amino acids: CATSDALSALNQETQYF. Here the CDR3 DNA reads TGTGCCACCAGTGATGCCTTGTCGGCACTTAACCAAGAGACCCAGTACTTC.

This clonotype appeared a few times. The chain couples TRBV20-1 to TRBJ2-7, with 9 bases identical to TRBD1. The germline V gene encodes CDR1 DFQATT and CDR2 SNEGSKA (reference sequence). V lost 6 bases to trimming and J lost 6 bases; unmatched junction nucleotides: 9. The CDR3 extends over 13 amino acids. The chain's CDR3 is CSADPTGGGEQYF. In DNA, the CDR3 is TGCAGTGCAGATCCCACAGGGGGCGGCGAGCAGTACTTC.

V is TRBV7-6 and J is TRBJ2-7; 7 bases are shared with TRBD2. With V trimmed by 6 bases and J by 4 bases, 9 bases remained unmatched. The CDR3 contains 14 residues. Germline V lookup: CDR1 SGHVS, CDR2 FNYEAQ. The CDR3 region is CASSSGLRNYEQYF. As DNA, the CDR3 is TGTGCCAGCAGTTCGGGACTACGAAATTACGAGCAGTACTTC.

This clonotype has a count of ten or more. This chain joins TRBV12-3 or TRBV12-4 and TRBJ1-2; D unresolved. This CDR3 is built from 13 residues. V was pared by 3 bases and J by 1 base, with 6 bases between. CDR3 DNA: TGTGCCAGCAGTTTCATAAGTAACTATGGCTACACCTTC. Protein: CASSFISNYGYTF.

This clonotype was detected ten times or more. The genes are TRBV20-1 and TRBJ2-2, with 8 bases aligning to TRBD2. This CDR3 region has 16 residues. J was trimmed by 0 bases and V by 0 bases; bases with no gene match: 3. Germline CDR1 reads DFQATT; CDR2 reads SNEGSKA (reference sequence). Here the CDR3 DNA reads TGCAGTGCTAGAGATGCGGGACTAGCGAACACCGGGGAGCTGTTTTTT. This translates into CSARDAGLANTGELFF.

This chain connects TRBV6-1 to TRBJ2-5; D might be TRBD2 (6 bases). V shed 5 bases and J shed 1 base, with 14 bases lying between them. There are 15 residues in the CDR3. The germline V gene has CDR1 MNHNS and CDR2 SASEGT. The CDR3 reads CASSPTWGVQETQYF. In DNA, the CDR3 is TGTGCCAGCAGTCCTACTTGGGGGGTCCAAGAGACCCAGTACTTC.

This chain uses TRBV13 with TRBJ2-6; D is unclear. The CDR3 length is 14 residues. Germline V gene sequence: CDR1 PRHDT, CDR2 FYEKMQ (reference sequence). V lost 4 bases and J 4 bases, leaving 8 bases between the germline ends. The CDR3 region has the DNA TGTGCCAGCAGCTGGCACACCGGGGCCAACGTCCTGACTTTC. Translated, it gives CASSWHTGANVLTF.

This clonotype turned up a few times. This sequence joins TRBV9 and TRBJ1-3; tentative D call: TRBD1 (5 bases). V dropped 2 bases and J dropped 4 bases, with 19 bases sitting between them. CDR1 and CDR2 (germline): SGDLS, YYNGEE. The CDR3 totals 17 residues. The CDR3 DNA follows: TGTGCCAGCAGCGTCGGCATACAGGTTACCTCGGGAAACACCATATATTTT. Translated: CASSVGIQVTSGNTIYF. The variable domain in full, completed from reference TRBV9 and TRBJ1-3, reads DSGVTQTPKHLITATGQRVTLRCSPRSGDLSVYWYQQSLDQGLQFLIQYYNGEERAKGNILERFSAQQFPDLHSELNLSSLELGDSALYFCASSVGIQVTSGNTIYFGEGSWLTVV.

This clonotype has ten or more counts. The genes are TRBV6-2 or TRBV6-3 and TRBJ2-7, with D tentatively TRBD1 (6 bases). V was pared by 4 bases and J by 5 bases, with 9 bases between. The germline gives CDR1 MNHEY, CDR2 SVGEGT. CDR3 length: 12 amino acids. CDR3 loop: CASSWAGDEQYF. The DNA of the CDR3 is TGTGCCAGCAGTTGGGCAGGGGACGAGCAGTACTTC.

This clonotype was observed a handful of times. V usage is TRBV28 and J usage is TRBJ2-1; 9 bases fit TRBD2. Trimming removed 3 bases from V and 0 bases from J; junction bases left unmatched: 6. CDR3 length: 17 amino acids. The germline V gene has CDR1 MDHEN and CDR2 SYDVKM. The CDR3 here is CASSFGGGAGSYNEQFF. The CDR3 DNA reads TGTGCCAGCAGTTTCGGCGGGGGGGCCGGCTCCTACAATGAGCAGTTCTTC.

The chain links TRBV15 to TRBJ1-4, with TRBD1 identical over 7 bases. CDR1 and CDR2 from the germline V gene are LNHNV and YYDKDF (reference sequence). The CDR3 loop spans 13 amino acids. The J segment lost 8 bases and the V segment lost 3 bases, leaving 3 bases of the junction unmatched. CDR3 DNA: TGTGCCACCAGCAGGGGACAGCCAGAAAAACTGTTTTTT. This sequence encodes CATSRGQPEKLFF.

The chain joins TRBV9 to TRBJ2-1; TRBD2 matches at 9 bases. V dropped 0 bases and J dropped 3; count of bases not matched to a gene: 1. Germline assignment: CDR1 SGDLS and CDR2 YYNGEE. The CDR3 consists of 15 residues. This CDR3 reads CASSVGLAVYNEQFF. The CDR3 bases are TGTGCCAGCAGCGTAGGACTAGCGGTCTACAATGAGCAGTTCTTC.

V gene TRBV6-2 or TRBV6-3 combines with J gene TRBJ1-1; TRBD1 aligns across 7 bases. Germline trimming cut 7 bases from V and 3 bases from J; bases unmatched to any gene: 8. The CDR3 spans 14 residues. The germline V gene has CDR1 MNHEY and CDR2 SVGEGT. The chain's CDR3 is CASIPGRGYTEAFF. The CDR3 coding sequence is TGTGCCAGCATTCCTGGCAGGGGGTACACTGAAGCTTTCTTT.

This clonotype was recorded a few times. The chain carries TRBV4-2 and TRBJ2-7; 9 nucleotides align to TRBD1. V shed 1 base and J 7 bases; nucleotides not matched to a gene: 8. CDR1 is LGHNA, CDR2 YNFKEQ, per germline. The CDR3 length is 15 residues. The CDR3 DNA follows: TGTGCCAGCAGCCAAGGGGGGACAGGGAGGTTTGAGCAGTACTTC. This translates into CASSQGGTGRFEQYF.

This clonotype was counted a few times. The V gene is TRBV27, the J gene TRBJ2-5, with D possibly matching TRBD2 (5 bases). This CDR3 spans 14 amino acids. The germline CDR1 and CDR2 sequences are MNHEY and SMNVEV (reference sequence). Trimming left V 5 bases short and J 5 bases short, with 15 bases between. In DNA, the CDR3 is TGTGCCAGCAGTCCGGGGTTAGCATGGGAGACCCAGTACTTC. Translation gives CASSPGLAWETQYF.